The 17 T cell receptor beta chains listed next were all sequenced from one sample in a study of long-term antiretroviral therapy in people with HIV. Survey-level resolution applied to immunoSEQ assay v3.0. Only in-frame clones appear in the TCRdb table, and some are missing; sequencing was by immunoSEQ multiplex PCR. The sample records about 30,000 clones, 90% to 95% being singletons. The material sequenced was unsorted PBMCs, taken approximately 6.1 years after starting antiretroviral therapy. The receptor set was obtained from a man aged 25-40 years with HIV.

CDR3 in amino acids: CASRTGTGGFGELFF. The CDR3 DNA reads as TGTGCCAGCAGAACCGGGACAGGGGGCTTCGGGGAGCTGTTTTTT. The chain has TRBV11-1 and TRBJ2-2; 12 nucleotides agree with TRBD1. The ends lost 6 bases at V and 7 bases at J; junction bases unmatched: 6. The CDR3 spans 15 residues. The germline V gene has CDR1 SGHAT and CDR2 FQDESV (reference sequence).

CDR3 nucleotides: TGCGCCAGCAGCTCAAGCGGAGGCAGCTCCTACAATGAGCAGTTCTTC. Translating it yields CASSSSGGSSYNEQFF. This chain joins TRBV5-1 and TRBJ2-1, with D possibly being TRBD2 (5 bases). V lost 3 bases and J lost 0, with 13 bases in between. Germline assignment: CDR1 SGHRS and CDR2 YFSETQ. CDR3 length: 16 amino acids. Full variable domain (remainder filled in from reference TRBV5-1 and TRBJ2-1): KAGVTQTPRYLIKTRGQQVTLSCSPISGHRSVSWYQQTPGQGLQFLFEYFSETQRNKGNFPGRFSGRQFSNSRSEMNVSTLELGDSALYLCASSSSGGSSYNEQFFGPGTRLTVL.

DNA of the CDR3: TGTGCCAGCAGCCACAACCTCGGACAGGGGGCGGGGGAGACCCAGTACTTC. Amino acid sequence: CASSHNLGQGAGETQYF. The chain joins TRBV7-8 to TRBJ2-5, with TRBD1 matching 11 bases. This CDR3 region has 17 residues. Per the germline V gene, CDR1 is SGHVS and CDR2 is FQNEAQ. V lost 5 bases and J lost 5; bases outside the gene matches: 13.

This sequence joins TRBV25-1 and TRBJ1-2, with D uncertain. This CDR3 has 11 residues. CDR1 MGHDK and CDR2 SYGVNS come from the germline V gene. Trimming removed 6 bases from V and 8 bases from J, with 10 bases in between. The CDR3 DNA reads TGTGCCAGCAGCTACGGGAGAGGCTACACCTTC. Translating it yields CASSYGRGYTF.

The genes are TRBV28 and TRBJ1-4; tentative D call: TRBD1 (6 bases). Per the germline V gene, CDR1 is MDHEN and CDR2 is SYDVKM. V lost 6 bases and J lost 10, with 21 bases in between. This CDR3 contains 15 residues. The CDR3 loop is CASSLSRRGAGKLFF. DNA of the CDR3: TGTGCCAGCAGCCTATCAAGGCGGGGGGCAGGAAAACTGTTTTTT.

The rearrangement uses TRBV6-4 and TRBJ1-1, with D perhaps TRBD1 (5 bases). Trimming removed 4 bases from V and 2 bases from J, with 8 bases in between. This CDR3 is built from 13 residues. The germline CDR1 and CDR2 sequences are MRHNA and SNTAGT. The CDR3, as DNA: TGTGCCAGCAGTGCAGGGCCAAACACTGAAGCTTTCTTT. It codes for CASSAGPNTEAFF.

V gene TRBV4-1 combines with J gene TRBJ1-1, with D possibly TRBD1 on 5 matching bases. Germline V gives CDR1 MGHRA, CDR2 YSYEKL. V was trimmed by 4 bases and J by 4 bases, leaving 16 bases between them. The CDR3 spans 15 residues. The CDR3, as DNA: TGCGCCAGCAGCCCTTCAGGGAAGCGGGGCACTGAAGCTTTCTTT. Protein product: CASSPSGKRGTEAFF.

The CDR3 here is CASSQTGYSNQPQHF. CDR3 coding DNA: TGCGCCAGCAGCCAGACAGGGTATAGCAATCAGCCCCAGCATTTT. This chain links TRBV4-1 with TRBJ1-5; 7 nucleotides line up with TRBD1. Trimming at V came to 3 bases and at J to 0 bases, leaving 2 bases not matched to a gene. The CDR3 covers 15 residues. Germline CDR1 and CDR2: MGHRA and YSYEKL.

The genes are TRBV6-1 and TRBJ1-5, with 8 bases matching TRBD1. V trimming: 4 bases; J trimming: 3 bases; junction bases outside the gene matches: 2. CDR3 length equals 14 residues. CDR1 MNHNS and CDR2 SASEGT come from the germline V gene. The CDR3 bases are TGTGCCAGCAGTGGGACAGGGTACAATCAGCCCCAGCATTTT. It specifies CASSGTGYNQPQHF.

For the CDR3, the DNA is TGCGCCAGCAGCCAAGACCGGACTGCGGGGAATGGCTACACCTTC. This translates into CASSQDRTAGNGYTF. The V and J genes are TRBV4-1 and TRBJ1-2; D is undetermined. Trimming shortened V by 0 bases and J by 6 bases, and 14 bases separated the two germline ends. Germline assignment: CDR1 MGHRA and CDR2 YSYEKL. The CDR3 contains 15 residues.

This clone was seen only once. The chain combines TRBV10-2 with TRBJ2-7; D unresolved. This CDR3 region has 12 residues. Trimming removed 4 bases at V and 6 bases at J, with 10 bases between. Per germline, CDR1 WSHSY and CDR2 SAAADI. The CDR3 DNA sequence: TGCGCCAGCAGTGTTTCCCTCGTCGAGCAGTACTTC. Its protein product is CASSVSLVEQYF.

This clone came up a few times. The V call is TRBV25-1, the J call TRBJ1-1; D remains ambiguous. CDR3 size: 11 residues. Germline V gene data show CDR1 as MGHDK and CDR2 as SYGVNS. V lost 6 bases, J lost 8 bases, and 10 bases lay in between. CDR3 sequence reads: CASRDGREAFF. The CDR3 DNA is TGTGCCAGCAGGGACGGCCGAGAAGCTTTCTTT.

This clone was seen only once. The chain employs TRBV28 and TRBJ2-3; 9 bases map to TRBD1. CDR1 is MDHEN, CDR2 SYDVKM, per germline. This CDR3 contains 15 residues. Trimming took 9 bases from V and 6 from J; bases not matched to a gene: 13. The CDR3 bases are TGTGCCAGTAACTCCGGGACAGGGCCTTGGGATACGCAGTATTTT. This encodes CASNSGTGPWDTQYF. The complete variable domain, with remaining parts taken from reference TRBV28 and TRBJ2-3, reads DVKVTQSSRYLVKRTGEKVFLECVQDMDHENMFWYRQDPGLGLRLIYFSYDVKMKEKGDIPEGYSVSREKKERFSLILESASTNQTSMYLCASNSGTGPWDTQYFGPGTRLTVL.

The V gene is TRBV6-1, the J gene TRBJ2-7; TRBD1 matches 7 bases. V was pared by 2 bases and J by 4 bases, with 11 bases of the junction left unmatched. The CDR3 has 16 amino acids. From germline, CDR1 is MNHNS and CDR2 SASEGT. The CDR3 here is CASSESGRQGEYEQYF. Written as DNA, the CDR3 is TGTGCCAGCAGTGAATCGGGGAGACAGGGAGAATACGAGCAGTACTTC.

The chain combines TRBV6-1 with TRBJ2-7, with D perhaps assigned TRBD1 or TRBD2 (5 bases each). CDR1 and CDR2 from the germline V gene are MNHNS and SASEGT. The CDR3 runs to 15 residues. Trimming took 7 bases from V and 2 from J, leaving 18 bases between them. This CDR3 reads CASTPGHSGAYEQYF. The CDR3 DNA is TGTGCCAGCACCCCGGGGCACAGTGGGGCCTACGAGCAGTACTTC.

The chain recombines TRBV6-1 with TRBJ1-2; D ambiguous. The V gene's germline CDR1 is MNHNS and CDR2 SASEGT. The CDR3 totals 11 residues. Between the trimmed V and J ends, which lost 8 bases and 5 bases, there was a span of 9 bases. CDR3 bases: TGTGCCAGCTGGAGGGAATATGGCTACACCTTC. Translating gives CASWREYGYTF.

The chain is built from TRBV21-1 and TRBJ2-1; TRBD1, the table's D call, was not compared with the DNA. TRBV21-1 is marked as a pseudogene. CDR3 length: 14 residues. This CDR3 reads CASRTGQGAWEQFF. CDR3 in DNA: TGTGCCAGCAGGACGGGACAGGGGGCGTGGGAGCAGTTCTTC.